The rows below give T cell receptor beta chains drawn from one sample of a study of T cell repertoires in cytomegalovirus infection. Their antigens remain unidentified. TCRdb re-derived calls from the reads in MiXCR, one entry per CDR3 protein. Of about 830,000 distinct CDR3 sequences detected, less than 35% appear once; the ten largest clones hold roughly 12%. The sequencing here drew on cultured CD8+ T cells from PBMCs, taken from culture after CMV antigen stimulation. These receptors all come from a human donor in good health (CMV status not recorded). Some clones in this sample may be carry-over from other donors' samples. Each CDR3 is given with its conserved first and last residue. D genes are given only for firm matches. Size is stated for part of the rows, as once, few or many counts, or as a class when the clone is expanded.

v_gene	j_gene	d_gene	abundance	CDR3nt	CDR3aa
TRBV11-2	TRBJ2-2	TRBD1	many	TGTGCCAGCACCTCGGACAGGGGGTACACCGGGGAGCTGTTTTTT	CASTSDRGYTGELFF
TRBV4-1	TRBJ2-1	-	few	TGCGCCAGCACCTTTAGGGGGGGGTCCTACAATGAGCAGTTCTTC	CASTFRGGSYNEQFF
TRBV7-9	TRBJ2-7	-	many	TGTGCCAGCAGCTCCGAGGGGCAGGGGCTCTCCTACGAGCAGTACTTC	CASSSEGQGLSYEQYF
TRBV10-3	TRBJ1-5	-	-	TGTGCCATCAGTGACACGGGGGGAGGTCAGCCCCAGCATTTT	CAISDTGGGQPQHF
TRBV10-3	TRBJ2-1	-	few	TGTGCCATCAGTCCGGGACTCGTCAATGAGCAGTTCTTC	CAISPGLVNEQFF
TRBV7-9	TRBJ1-1	TRBD1	-	TGTGCCAGCAGCTTATTAACAGGGGCGAACACTGAAGCTTTCTTT	CASSLLTGANTEAFF
TRBV6-6	TRBJ2-3	TRBD2	few	TGTGCCAGCAATTCGCTAGCGGGGGGGCCGGATACGCAGTATTTT	CASNSLAGGPDTQYF
TRBV9	TRBJ2-1	-	-	TGTGCCAGCAGCGCAGGAAGGCCTTGGGGCCATGAGCAGTTCTTC	CASSAGRPWGHEQFF
TRBV4-3	TRBJ2-1	-	-	TGCGCCAGCAGCCATGATATTACAGGGTACAATGAGCAGTTCTTC	CASSHDITGYNEQFF
TRBV7-3	TRBJ2-3	-	-	TGTGCCAGCAGCCCGATTCCGACAGATACGCAGTATTTT	CASSPIPTDTQYF
TRBV12-5	TRBJ2-5	-	-	TGTGCTAGTGGTTTGGTACGGGAAGAGACCCAGTACTTC	CASGLVREETQYF
TRBV7-3	TRBJ2-5	-	few	TGTGCCAGCAGCAACGGGGGTTTAGAGACCCAGTACTTC	CASSNGGLETQYF
TRBV11-2	TRBJ2-1	-	many	TGTGCCAGCAGCTCCCCAGGGGCGGGGGTCTACAATGAGCAGTTCTTC	CASSSPGAGVYNEQFF
TRBV4-1	TRBJ2-1	TRBD2	many	TGCGCCAGCAGCCGGGGACTAGCGGGGAGCAATGAGCAGTTCTTC	CASSRGLAGSNEQFF
TRBV4-3	TRBJ1-6	-	-	TGCGCCAGCAGCCAAGTAGCGCTCGAACTATTAAATTCACCCCTCCACTTT	CASSQVALELLNSPLHF
TRBV6-5	TRBJ1-5	-	-	TGTGCCAGCAGGCCGGGCGAGGGGCGCGATCAGCCCCAGCATTTT	CASRPGEGRDQPQHF
TRBV6-1	TRBJ1-2	-	-	TGTGCCAACAGTCCTTCACCGATGAGCGGTCTCTATGGCTACACCTTC	CANSPSPMSGLYGYTF
TRBV7-6	TRBJ2-3	TRBD2	-	TGTGCTAGCAGCTCTAGCGGCATAAGCGGGGGGCGAGCCGGTCCGCAGTATTTT	CASSSSGISGGRAGPQYF
TRBV4-3	TRBJ1-4	-	-	TGCGCCAGCAGCCAAGGTGGGACAACTAATGAAAAACTGTTTTTT	CASSQGGTTNEKLFF
TRBV7-8	TRBJ2-6	-	many	TGTGCCAGCAGCGTCGACGGAACTGGGGCCAACGTCCTGACTTTC	CASSVDGTGANVLTF
TRBV25-1	TRBJ1-1	TRBD1	few	TGTGCCAGCAGTGAAGCCAGGGGGATTACTGAAGCTTTCTTT	CASSEARGITEAFF
TRBV7-2	TRBJ2-1	-	-	TGTGCCAGCAGCCAACAGACTGATTACAATGAGCAGTTCTTC	CASSQQTDYNEQFF
TRBV7-9	TRBJ2-1	-	-	TGTGCCTGCAGCCCTTGGGAAGGGCCACCAGGCGATGAGCAGTTCTTC	CACSPWEGPPGDEQFF
TRBV27	TRBJ2-1	TRBD2	few	TGTGCCAGCAGTTTAGTTTCCAGCGGGGGCCACAATGAGCAGTTCTTC	CASSLVSSGGHNEQFF
TRBV5-1	TRBJ2-2	-	-	TGCGCCAGCAGCTTGGTTGCCCCCGGGGAGCTGTTTTTT	CASSLVAPGELFF
TRBV5-5	TRBJ1-2	-	-	TGTACCAGCAGCTTCCCGAAGAATAATGCTGACAGCCACTATGGCTACACCTTC	CTSSFPKNNADSHYGYTF
TRBV4-1	TRBJ2-7	-	few	TGCGCCAGCAGCCAAGAACTGCGCACCTCCTACGAGCAGTACTTC	CASSQELRTSYEQYF
TRBV12-3/TRBV12-4	TRBJ2-3	-	few	TGTGCCAGCAGTTTTACAGGGCACACAGATACGCAGTATTTT	CASSFTGHTDTQYF
TRBV4-1	TRBJ1-6	-	few	TGCGCCAGCAGCCTAGAAGGCGGCAGATATAATTCACCCCTCCACTTT	CASSLEGGRYNSPLHF
TRBV12-3/TRBV12-4	TRBJ1-1	-	-	TGTGCCAGCAGTTTTTCCGTGATCGCTTTCTTT	CASSFSVIAFF
TRBV18	TRBJ2-7	TRBD2	-	TGTGCCAGCTCACCGAACGGGGGGGCATACGAGCAGTACTTC	CASSPNGGAYEQYF
TRBV6-2/TRBV6-3	TRBJ2-4	-	-	TGTGCCAGCAGTTACCCGCAGATCCTAGCCAAAATCATTCAGTACTTC	CASSYPQILAKIIQYF
TRBV29-1	TRBJ2-1	TRBD2	-	TGCAGCGTTGATTCCGAGCAGGTTGGACTAGCCGCTCAGAGCTCCTACAATGAGCAGTTCTTC	CSVDSEQVGLAAQSSYNEQFF
TRBV7-6	TRBJ2-7	TRBD1	few	TGTGCCAGCAGCCAAGAACAGGGGTCCGCTCCCTACGAGCAGTACTTC	CASSQEQGSAPYEQYF
TRBV7-6	TRBJ1-5	-	-	TGTGCCAGCAGCTTAAGAAAAAATCAGCCCCAGCATTTT	CASSLRKNQPQHF
TRBV9	TRBJ2-7	TRBD1	-	TGTGCCAGCAGCGTAAGACAGGGGGAGGTTAAGGAGGAGCAGTACTTC	CASSVRQGEVKEEQYF
TRBV29-1	TRBJ1-2	TRBD1	-	TGCAGCGTTTCTGGACAGGCCTATGGCTACACCTTC	CSVSGQAYGYTF
TRBV7-6	TRBJ2-3	TRBD2	-	TGTGCCAGCAGCTTAGCGCGATTTACCGGGACTAGCGGCACAGATACGCAGTATTTT	CASSLARFTGTSGTDTQYF
TRBV9	TRBJ1-2	-	-	TGTGCCAGCAGCGGCCGAGTAGAACAGGGTATCGGCTATGGCTACACCTTC	CASSGRVEQGIGYGYTF
TRBV4-1	TRBJ2-2	TRBD2	-	TGCGCCAGCAGCCCGACTAGCGAAGTCACCGGGGAGCTGTTTTTT	CASSPTSEVTGELFF
TRBV12-5	TRBJ1-1	-	-	TGTGCTAGTGGTTTGGGTAGGGTCGCTTTCTTT	CASGLGRVAFF
TRBV27	TRBJ2-1	TRBD2	few	TGTGCCAGCAATCTCAACACCGACACTAGCGGGGGAGGGAATGAGCAGTTCTTC	CASNLNTDTSGGGNEQFF
TRBV27	TRBJ2-3	TRBD1	-	TGTGCCAGCAGTTTAAGTTGGACAGGGGGTTTGGATACGCAGTATTTT	CASSLSWTGGLDTQYF
TRBV5-8	TRBJ1-4	-	few	TGTGCCAGCAGGCCCTCGGGGGAGGAAGATGAAAAACTGTTTTTT	CASRPSGEEDEKLFF
TRBV14	TRBJ1-4	TRBD1	-	TGTGCCAGCAGCAAACTAGCCTCGGACAGGGATGAAAAACTGTTTTTT	CASSKLASDRDEKLFF
TRBV28	TRBJ2-3	-	few	TGTGCCAGCAGTTTAGGGGAGACCATCACAGATACGCAGTATTTT	CASSLGETITDTQYF